This TCR beta chain is from a study of identifying expanded T cells in peripheral blood. This clone has a handful of counts. TCRdb's copy holds only in-frame clones and misses some; the assay was immunoSEQ multiplex PCR. The profile covers under 110,000 clones, with around 85% appearing a single time and about a sixth taken by the ten largest. Sequencing used blood. The receptor comes from a person aged 18-69 years in good health.

CDR3 nucleotides: TGCAGCGTTGCAACAATGAACACTGAAGCTTTCTTT. The encoded protein is CSVATMNTEAFF. This chain connects TRBV29-1 to TRBJ1-1; D is unclear. Trimming left V 4 bases short and J 0 bases short, with 6 bases between. Germline values: CDR1 SQVTM, CDR2 ANQGSEA. CDR3 length equals 12 residues.